The entry that follows covers one TCR beta chain sequence. The sample belongs to a study of blood T cell repertoires in COVID-19. The table came from immunoSEQ multiplex PCR; TCRdb's copy has only in-frame clones and leaves some out. The sample consists of some 200,000 clones, around nine tenths of them appearing once. Sequencing was done on a sample of peripheral blood. The TCR originated in a woman in her forties with acute or convalescent COVID-19.

The CDR3 protein is CASETRQGSEKLFF. CDR3 DNA: TGTGCCAGCGAGACGAGACAGGGCTCGGAAAAACTGTTTTTT. The rearrangement joins TRBV6-5 to TRBJ1-4; 7 bases map to TRBD1. The CDR3 runs 14 residues. CDR1 is MNHEY and CDR2 is SVGAGI in the germline V gene. Germline trimming cut 8 bases from V and 8 bases from J; bases unmatched to any gene: 11.